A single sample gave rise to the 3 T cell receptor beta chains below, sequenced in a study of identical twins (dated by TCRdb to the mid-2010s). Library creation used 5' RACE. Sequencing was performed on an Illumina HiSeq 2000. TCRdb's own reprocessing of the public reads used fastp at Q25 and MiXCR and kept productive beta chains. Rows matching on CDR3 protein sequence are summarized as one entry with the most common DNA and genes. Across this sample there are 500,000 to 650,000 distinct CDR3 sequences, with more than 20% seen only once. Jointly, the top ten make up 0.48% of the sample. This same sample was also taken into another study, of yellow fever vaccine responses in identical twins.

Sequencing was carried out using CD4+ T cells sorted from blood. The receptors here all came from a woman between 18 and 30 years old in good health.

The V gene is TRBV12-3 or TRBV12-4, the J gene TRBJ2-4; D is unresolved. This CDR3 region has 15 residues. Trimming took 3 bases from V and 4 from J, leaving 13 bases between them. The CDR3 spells CASSLKGSGKNIQYF. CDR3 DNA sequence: TGTGCCAGCAGTTTGAAGGGCAGTGGAAAAAACATTCAGTACTTC.

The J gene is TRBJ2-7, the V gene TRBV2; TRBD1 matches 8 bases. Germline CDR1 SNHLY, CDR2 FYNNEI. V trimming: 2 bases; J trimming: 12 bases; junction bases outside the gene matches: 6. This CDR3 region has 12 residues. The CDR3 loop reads CASSEMGDRGYF. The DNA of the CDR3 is TGTGCCAGCAGTGAAATGGGCGACAGGGGGTACTTC.

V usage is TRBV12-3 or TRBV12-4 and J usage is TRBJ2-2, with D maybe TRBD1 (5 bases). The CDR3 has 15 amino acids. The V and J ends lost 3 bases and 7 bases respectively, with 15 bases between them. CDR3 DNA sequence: TGTGCCAGCAGTTTTCCGGGCTTCAGGGACGGGGAGCTGTTTTTT. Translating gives CASSFPGFRDGELFF.